The 30 T cell receptor beta chains below come from one sample, sequenced in a study of cytomegalovirus exposure and HLA in healthy donors. PCR amplification relied on 60 Vbeta primers (plus 13 Jbeta primers). Sequencing used immunoSEQ multiplex PCR; TCRdb keeps in-frame clones, though not all of them. The data contain some 71,000 clones, 70% to 75% of them seen just once; the ten biggest clones take up 22%. The source material was PBMCs. These TCRs come from a woman in her twenties or thirties in good health and CMV-seropositive.

A single count supports this clone. This chain's CDR3 is CASPDRDRPFNQPQHF. The CDR3, as DNA: TGTGCCAGCCCGGACCGGGACAGACCCTTCAATCAGCCCCAGCATTTT. The V and J genes are TRBV6-8 and TRBJ1-5; 7 nucleotides agree with TRBD1. The CDR3 runs 16 residues. V lost 8 bases and J lost 3; bases outside the gene matches: 13. Germline lookup yields CDR1 MNHGY and CDR2 SAAAGT.

This sequence joins TRBV29-1 and TRBJ2-7; 8 positions match TRBD1. The CDR3 runs to 13 residues. Germline CDR1 and CDR2: SQVTM and ANQGSEA. V gave up 4 bases and J gave up 2 bases; unmatched junction bases: 4. DNA of the CDR3: TGCAGCGTTGGGACAGGGCGTACCTACGAGCAGTACTTC. Translation: CSVGTGRTYEQYF.

V gene TRBV6-5 combines with J gene TRBJ2-7, with D possibly TRBD1 on 6 matching bases. CDR3 length equals 13 residues. Trimming removed 0 bases from V and 6 bases from J, with 9 bases in between. Germline values: CDR1 MNHEY, CDR2 SVGAGI. Written as DNA, the CDR3 is TGTGCCAGCAGTTACTCGGGCAGGGGCGAGCAGTACTTC. Its protein product is CASSYSGRGEQYF.

V usage is TRBV5-1 and J usage is TRBJ2-7; D remains unclear. Germline V lookup: CDR1 SGHRS, CDR2 YFSETQ. V dropped 2 bases and J dropped 5 bases, with 5 bases sitting between them. The CDR3 covers 11 residues. The CDR3 coding sequence is TGCGCCAGCAGCTTAGACAACGAGCAGTACTTC. This sequence encodes CASSLDNEQYF.

This clone was found a few times. The gene calls are TRBV7-8 and TRBJ2-7, with TRBD1 matching over 8 bases. The CDR3 totals 15 residues. Germline CDR1 reads SGHVS; CDR2 reads FQNEAQ. V was pared by 0 bases and J by 3 bases, with 4 bases of the junction left unmatched. CDR3 coding DNA: TGTGCCAGCAGCTTAGCGCGACAGGGGAGCTACGAGCAGTACTTC. It is translated as CASSLARQGSYEQYF.

The chain carries TRBV28 and TRBJ2-7, with D possibly TRBD1 on 6 matching bases. The ends were cut back, 6 bases at V and 6 bases at J, with 15 bases in the middle. The CDR3 loop spans 13 amino acids. The germline V gene encodes CDR1 MDHEN and CDR2 SYDVKM. As DNA, the CDR3 is TGTGCCAGCAGGCCCCATTCAGGGGCCGAGCAGTACTTC. This translates into CASRPHSGAEQYF.

The genes are TRBV9 and TRBJ1-4; 7 bases are a match to TRBD1. The V gene end was trimmed by 4 bases and the J gene end by 0 bases; junction bases not matched to a gene: 12. This CDR3 is 18 amino acids long. Per germline, CDR1 SGDLS and CDR2 YYNGEE. DNA for the CDR3: TGTGCCAGCAGCCCTAGGGGGGACAGTGCTGCAACTAATGAAAAACTGTTTTTT. As protein: CASSPRGDSAATNEKLFF. Full variable domain (missing parts from reference TRBV9 and TRBJ1-4): DSGVTQTPKHLITATGQRVTLRCSPRSGDLSVYWYQQSLDQGLQFLIQYYNGEERAKGNILERFSAQQFPDLHSELNLSSLELGDSALYFCASSPRGDSAATNEKLFFGSGTQLSVL.

The V gene is TRBV29-1, the J gene TRBJ2-1; 13 positions match TRBD2. The CDR3 spans 13 residues. Germline CDR1 is SQVTM and CDR2 is ANQGSEA. J was trimmed by 9 bases and V by 4 bases; bases with no gene match: 3. The DNA of the CDR3 is TGCAGCGTTGTGGGACTAGCGGGAACTGAGCAGTTCTTC. It specifies CSVVGLAGTEQFF.

The V gene is TRBV27, the J gene TRBJ1-5, with a weak D call TRBD1 (6 bases). This CDR3 region has 15 residues. V shed 0 bases and J shed 6 bases, with 12 bases lying between them. The germline gives CDR1 MNHEY, CDR2 SMNVEV (reference sequence). CDR3 amino acids: CASSLSSRGTQPQHF. The CDR3, as DNA: TGTGCCAGCAGTTTATCCTCCAGGGGTACTCAGCCCCAGCATTTT.

This chain uses TRBV5-1 with TRBJ2-1; the D is unclear. Germline V gene sequence: CDR1 SGHRS, CDR2 YFSETQ. V was cut by 2 bases and J by 0 bases, with 6 bases left in between. The CDR3 covers 14 residues. In DNA form, the CDR3 reads TGCGCCAGCAGCTTTACCAGCTCCTACAATGAGCAGTTCTTC. It codes for CASSFTSSYNEQFF.

V gene TRBV25-1 combines with J gene TRBJ1-5; TRBD1 matches 9 bases. CDR3 length: 14 amino acids. CDR1 is MGHDK and CDR2 is SYGVNS in the germline V gene. The ends lost 10 bases at V and 3 bases at J; junction bases unmatched: 7. DNA of the CDR3: TGTGCCACCTCACAGGGGGCCCACAATCAGCCCCAGCATTTT. This encodes CATSQGAHNQPQHF.

The chain carries TRBV13 and TRBJ1-1; D might be TRBD1 (5 bases). CDR1 PRHDT and CDR2 FYEKMQ come from the germline V gene (reference sequence). The CDR3 extends over 14 amino acids. The ends were cut back, 4 bases at V and 7 bases at J, with 16 bases in the middle. The DNA of the CDR3 is TGTGCCAGCAGCTCTCTGGGGGGAGAGGTTGAAGCTTTCTTT. Its translation is CASSSLGGEVEAFF.

The V and J genes are TRBV10-2 and TRBJ2-1, with TRBD2 matching 8 bases. This CDR3 is 15 amino acids long. Germline V CDR1 and CDR2: WSHSY, SAAADI. The V and J ends lost 2 bases and 4 bases, in that order; junction bases with no gene match: 4. CDR3 DNA: TGCGCCAGCAGTGAGGGGGTAGCGGGGTACAATGAGCAGTTCTTC. Translating it yields CASSEGVAGYNEQFF.

This clone was seen once. The chain carries TRBV29-1 and TRBJ2-3, with 9 nucleotides matching TRBD2. CDR3 length: 17 residues. V dropped 6 bases and J dropped 0; count of bases not matched to a gene: 13. Germline CDR1 reads SQVTM; CDR2 reads ANQGSEA. CDR3 sequence: CSVRAIGREGSTDTQYF. CDR3 nucleotide sequence: TGCAGCGTGCGTGCAATAGGGCGGGAGGGAAGCACAGATACGCAGTATTTT.

The V call is TRBV10-2, the J call TRBJ1-5; no clear D gene. There are 12 residues in the CDR3. Germline V lookup: CDR1 WSHSY, CDR2 SAAADI. The V and J ends lost 0 bases and 8 bases respectively, with 5 bases between them. The CDR3 protein is CASSESSEPQHF. The DNA of the CDR3 is TGCGCCAGCAGTGAGTCGTCAGAGCCCCAGCATTTT.

The J gene is TRBJ1-5, the V gene TRBV19; no clear D. V was shortened by 3 bases and J by 3 bases, with 12 bases between the two germline ends. The CDR3 is 15 residues long. The germline gives CDR1 LNHDA, CDR2 SQIVND (reference sequence). The CDR3 sequence: CASSIVARNNQPQHF. The CDR3 coding sequence is TGTGCCAGTAGTATTGTCGCCAGGAACAATCAGCCCCAGCATTTT.

The gene calls are TRBV7-2 and TRBJ2-7, with D possibly TRBD1 on 6 matching bases. Deletions cut 6 bases from V and 0 bases from J, with 12 bases between. CDR3 length: 14 amino acids. From germline, CDR1 is SGHTA and CDR2 FQGNSA. CDR3 loop: CASSGGTNSYEQYF. The DNA of the CDR3 is TGTGCCAGCAGTGGGGGCACTAACTCCTACGAGCAGTACTTC.

The chain combines TRBV6-5 with TRBJ2-1; a weak D match, TRBD1 (6 bases). The CDR3 has 13 residues. Germline CDR1 and CDR2: MNHEY and SVGAGI. V lost 6 bases and J lost 5, with 11 bases in between. The CDR3 DNA follows: TGTGCCAGCAGCCCAGGGGAGAACAATGAGCAGTTCTTC. Its protein is CASSPGENNEQFF.

Only one count was recorded for this clone. The V gene is TRBV30, the J gene TRBJ1-2; D gene uncertain. There are 16 residues in the CDR3. V was shortened by 0 bases and J by 2 bases, with 16 bases between the two germline ends. Germline CDR1 and CDR2: GTSNPN and SVGIG (reference sequence). The CDR3, as DNA: TGTGCCTGGAGTGTATTAGGCGAGGGCATCAACTATGGCTACACCTTC. The encoded protein is CAWSVLGEGINYGYTF.

The V gene is TRBV5-4, the J gene TRBJ2-7, with a possible D match to TRBD1 (6 bases). This CDR3 has 14 amino acids. The V gene's germline CDR1 is SGHNT and CDR2 YYREEE (reference sequence). V gave up 4 bases and J gave up 0 bases, with 11 bases separating them. CDR3 coding DNA: TGTGCCAGCAGCCCGGACAGTGGCTCCTACGAGCAGTACTTC. Protein sequence: CASSPDSGSYEQYF.

This chain joins TRBV29-1 and TRBJ2-7; tentatively, D is TRBD2 (6 bases). The CDR3 loop spans 14 amino acids. The V gene's germline CDR1 is SQVTM and CDR2 ANQGSEA. V lost 4 bases and J 3 bases, leaving 16 bases between the germline ends. The CDR3 loop is CSVALYGGVYEQYF. The CDR3 coding sequence is TGCAGCGTTGCCCTGTACGGGGGAGTCTACGAGCAGTACTTC.

This rearrangement joins TRBV7-9 to TRBJ2-1; perhaps TRBD2 as D (6 bases). Germline CDR1 is SEHNR and CDR2 is FQNEAQ (reference sequence). The CDR3 runs to 16 residues. V dropped 3 bases and J dropped 3 bases, with 15 bases sitting between them. The CDR3 DNA sequence: TGTGCCAGCAGCTTGGGAGGCCATAATGTCTACAATGAGCAGTTCTTC. Residues: CASSLGGHNVYNEQFF.

The chain links TRBV28 to TRBJ2-5; D call uncertain. Germline V gene data show CDR1 as MDHEN and CDR2 as SYDVKM. V was cut by 8 bases and J by 4 bases, with 5 bases left in between. CDR3 size: 10 residues. The DNA for the CDR3 is TGTGCCAGCGAGAGAGAGACCCAGTACTTC. Its translation: CASERETQYF.

The genes are TRBV5-8 and TRBJ2-1, with 9 positions matching TRBD2. The CDR3 has 17 residues. Germline assignment: CDR1 SGHTS and CDR2 YDEGEE. The V segment lost 4 bases and the J segment 7 bases; nucleotides outside the gene matches: 15. The CDR3 nucleotides are TGTGCCAGCAGCCTACATCGGGCGGGAGGGACTTCGAATGAGCAGTTCTTC. Translating gives CASSLHRAGGTSNEQFF. The complete variable domain, with remaining parts taken from reference TRBV5-8 and TRBJ2-1, reads EAGVTQSPTHLIKTRGQQATLRCSPISGHTSVYWYQQALGLGLQFLLWYDEGEERNRGNFPPRFSGRQFPNYSSELNVNALELEDSALYLCASSLHRAGGTSNEQFFGPGTRLTVL.

This clone came up a few times. The chain links TRBV6-1 to TRBJ2-7; 12 bases fit TRBD2. CDR3 length: 15 residues. Trimming took 4 bases from V and 3 from J; bases not matched to a gene: 4. CDR1 is MNHNS, CDR2 SASEGT, per germline. DNA for the CDR3: TGTGCCAGCAGTGTAACTAGCGGGAGGAGCTACGAGCAGTACTTC. Amino acids: CASSVTSGRSYEQYF.

The J gene is TRBJ1-1, the V gene TRBV28; D uncertain. The CDR3 totals 13 residues. Trimming shortened V by 0 bases and J by 3 bases, and 5 bases separated the two germline ends. From germline, CDR1 is MDHEN and CDR2 SYDVKM. The CDR3 coding sequence is TGTGCCAGCAGTTTATGGGCGGACACTGAAGCTTTCTTT. Amino acids: CASSLWADTEAFF.

CDR3 in amino acids: CSVAGLAGTYVYEQYF. The CDR3 bases are TGCAGCGTTGCGGGACTAGCGGGTACATATGTCTACGAGCAGTACTTC. The chain has TRBV29-1 and TRBJ2-7, with 12 bases lining up with TRBD2. With 4 bases clipped from V and 3 bases from J, the junction kept 10 bases outside the gene matches. This CDR3 is built from 16 residues. The V gene's germline CDR1 is SQVTM and CDR2 ANQGSEA.

The V gene is TRBV19, the J gene TRBJ2-1; possible D gene TRBD2, 5 bases. The CDR3 is made up of 12 amino acids. From germline, CDR1 is LNHDA and CDR2 SQIVND (reference sequence). V lost 3 bases to trimming and J lost 13 bases, with 13 bases between them. CDR3 DNA: TGTGCCAGTAGTATGGCGAGGGCGGAACAGTTCTTC. This codes for CASSMARAEQFF. The variable domain in full, with the rest retrieved from reference TRBV19 and TRBJ2-1, is DGGITQSPKYLFRKEGQNVTLSCEQNLNHDAMYWYRQDPGQGLRLIYYSQIVNDFQKGDIAEGYSVSREKKESFPLTVTSAQKNPTAFYLCASSMARAEQFFGPGTRLTVL.

This rearrangement joins TRBV30 to TRBJ2-4; possibly TRBD1 for D (6 bases). This CDR3 is built from 15 residues. The V end was cut by 4 bases, the J end by 7 bases, with 20 bases between. Germline lookup yields CDR1 GTSNPN and CDR2 SVGIG (reference sequence). CDR3 coding DNA: TGTGCCTGGAAAAACAGGGCACCATTTTCTAACATTCAGTACTTC. Translation: CAWKNRAPFSNIQYF.

The V and J genes are TRBV7-9 and TRBJ2-5, with D perhaps TRBD1 (5 bases). CDR1 is SEHNR, CDR2 FQNEAQ, per germline (reference sequence). The germline V and J ends were trimmed by 5 bases and 5 bases, with 12 bases remaining between them. The CDR3 has 13 amino acids. The CDR3 reads CASSQKGPETQYF. In DNA, the CDR3 is TGTGCCAGCAGCCAAAAGGGGCCCGAGACCCAGTACTTC.